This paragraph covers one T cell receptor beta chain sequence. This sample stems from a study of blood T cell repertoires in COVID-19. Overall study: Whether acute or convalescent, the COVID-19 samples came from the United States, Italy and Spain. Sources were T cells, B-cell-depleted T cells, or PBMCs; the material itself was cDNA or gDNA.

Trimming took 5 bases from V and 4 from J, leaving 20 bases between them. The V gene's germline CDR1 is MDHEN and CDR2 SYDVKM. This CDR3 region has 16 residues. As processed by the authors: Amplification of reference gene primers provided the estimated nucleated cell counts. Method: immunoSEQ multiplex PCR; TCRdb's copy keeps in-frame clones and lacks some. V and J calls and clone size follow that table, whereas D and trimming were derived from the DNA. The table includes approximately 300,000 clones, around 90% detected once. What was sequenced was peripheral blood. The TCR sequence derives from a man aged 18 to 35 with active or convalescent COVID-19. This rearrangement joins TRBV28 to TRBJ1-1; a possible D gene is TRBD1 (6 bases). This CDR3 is CASSPQGIPRGTEAFF. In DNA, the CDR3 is TGTGCCAGCAGTCCACAGGGAATCCCCCGTGGCACTGAAGCTTTCTTT.